This T cell receptor beta chain derives from a study of shared clonotypes between healthy human individuals. A note on this clone: What it recognizes is unknown.

Germline-derived CDR1 and CDR2 are MDHEN and SYDVKM. The CDR3 length is 14 residues. V lost 6 bases to trimming and J lost 8 bases; unmatched junction nucleotides: 10. The repertoire was sequenced with immunoSEQ multiplex PCR; TCRdb's copy has only in-frame clones and lacks some. The data show 800,000 to 1,200,000 clones, around three quarters seen once. Points from the study as a whole: Incompleteness in sorted-subset sequencing, despite large depth, was shown by rarefaction. Against clonotypes common to all four donors, non-shared ones had lower generation probabilities. For naive CD4 cells, roughly 4.6% of clonotypes were shared across a handful of donors.

Sample: memory CD4+ T cells from PBMCs. The sample's subset: CD45RA-negative fraction. J is TRBJ1-2 and V is TRBV28; the match to TRBD1 covers 9 bases. The source of this sequence is a man aged 18 to 30 in good health. Some clones in this sample may be carry-over from other donors' samples. In DNA, the CDR3 is TGTGCCAGCAGCCCCTCACAGGGGGCGCGGGGCTACACCTTC. Residues: CASSPSQGARGYTF.